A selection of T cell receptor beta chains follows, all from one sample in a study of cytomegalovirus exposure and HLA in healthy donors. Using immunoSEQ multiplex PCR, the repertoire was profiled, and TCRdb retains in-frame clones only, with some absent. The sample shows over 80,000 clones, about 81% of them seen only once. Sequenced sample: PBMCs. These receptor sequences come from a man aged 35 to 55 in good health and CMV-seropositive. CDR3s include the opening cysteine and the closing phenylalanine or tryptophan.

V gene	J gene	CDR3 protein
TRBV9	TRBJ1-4	CASSVATGDGEKLFF
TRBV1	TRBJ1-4	CTSSQDRGGIRQGLNEKLFF
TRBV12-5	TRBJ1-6	CASGRGQGADSPLHF
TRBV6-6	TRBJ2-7	CASSYDRAYEQYF
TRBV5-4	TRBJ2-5	CASSLPGQETQYF
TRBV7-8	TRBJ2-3	CASSLTSGTGFTDTQYF
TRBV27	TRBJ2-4	CASSLRTGGLNIQYF
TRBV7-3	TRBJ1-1	CASSQSGDTEAFF
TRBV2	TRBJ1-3	CASSGTDGNTIYF
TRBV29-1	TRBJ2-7	CSALSAGPSYEQYF
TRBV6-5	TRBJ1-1	CASSYSGSRAFF
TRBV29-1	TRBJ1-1	CSVARTGSDTEAFF
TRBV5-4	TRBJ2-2	CASSRRGVAGELFF
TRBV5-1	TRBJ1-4	CASSQGTLEGGEKLFF
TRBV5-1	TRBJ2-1	CASSLTSGTTYNEQFF
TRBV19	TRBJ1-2	CASEGQDRYGYTF
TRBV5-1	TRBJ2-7	CASSLAGTGAYEQYF
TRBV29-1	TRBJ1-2	CSAGTGGNYGYTF
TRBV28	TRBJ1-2	CASSTANYGYTF
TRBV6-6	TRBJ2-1	CASSQDRYNEQFF
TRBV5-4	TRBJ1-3	CASSNDRVNSGNTIYF
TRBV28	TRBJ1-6	CASSSDSYNSPLHF
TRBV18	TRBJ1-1	CASSPPVNTEAFF
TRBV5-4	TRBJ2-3	CASSLVAGRDTQYF
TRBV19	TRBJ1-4	CASSIRGAGSKLFF
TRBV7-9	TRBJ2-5	CASSRGQGERETQYF
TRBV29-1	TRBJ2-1	CSVWTGGYNEQFF